The 16 T cell receptor beta chains below all came from one sample that was sequenced in a study of blood T cell repertoires in COVID-19. Sequencing was performed with immunoSEQ multiplex PCR; in TCRdb, only in-frame clones are kept and a portion is missing. The data hold 95,000 to 110,000 clones, with approximately 89% observed a single time. The source material was peripheral blood. The receptors derive from a woman at least 80 years old in a cohort sampled during active COVID-19.

The V and J genes are TRBV5-5 and TRBJ2-5; tentatively, D is TRBD2 (7 bases). Trimming pared 3 bases from V and 5 bases from J, leaving 20 bases between. In germline, CDR1 is SGHKS, CDR2 YYEKEE (reference sequence). The CDR3 totals 16 residues. In DNA form, the CDR3 reads TGTGCCAGCAGCTCGTCGGGTGGGGGGGCCACGGAGACCCAGTACTTC. The encoded protein is CASSSSGGGATETQYF.

The chain carries TRBV6-2 or TRBV6-3 and TRBJ2-5; 8 bases line up with TRBD2. V shed 2 bases, J shed 4 bases, and the junction held 9 bases outside the gene matches. This CDR3 is 16 amino acids long. Germline-derived CDR1 and CDR2 are MNHEY and SVGEGT. The DNA of the CDR3 is TGTGCCAGCAGTTACGGTGTTAGCGGGATAAGAGAGACCCAGTACTTC. Translation gives CASSYGVSGIRETQYF.

This clone was counted a single time. This chain's CDR3 is CASSLGGGAETQYF. CDR3 coding DNA: TGTGCCAGCAGCTTGGGCGGCGGTGCGGAGACCCAGTACTTC. The chain couples TRBV5-8 to TRBJ2-5; D ambiguous. CDR3 length equals 14 residues. Trimming stripped 0 bases from V and 5 bases from J, with 11 bases between. Germline loops: CDR1 SGHTS, CDR2 YDEGEE.

The V gene is TRBV3-1 (or the pseudogene TRBV3-2), the J gene TRBJ2-7; TRBD2 matches at 9 bases. The CDR3 loop spans 17 amino acids. CDR1 LGHDT and CDR2 YNNKEL come from the germline V gene (reference sequence). V gave up 2 bases and J gave up 2 bases; unmatched junction bases: 10. As DNA, the CDR3 is TGTGCCAGCAGCCAAAGACTAGCGGCTTTACAGACCTACGAGCAGTACTTC. Protein sequence: CASSQRLAALQTYEQYF.

This sequence joins TRBV10-3 and TRBJ2-3; D remains unclear. In germline, CDR1 is ENHRY, CDR2 SYGVKD. This CDR3 contains 15 residues. V was cut by 3 bases and J by 3 bases, with 13 bases left in between. CDR3 sequence reads: CAISEGPGRTDTQYF. The CDR3 region has the DNA TGTGCCATCAGTGAAGGTCCGGGTAGGACAGATACGCAGTATTTT.

The V call is TRBV5-4, the J call TRBJ2-1, with D unclear. This CDR3 is built from 15 residues. V lost 1 base and J lost 0, with 8 bases in between. CDR1 is SGHNT and CDR2 is YYREEE in the germline V gene (reference sequence). The CDR3 DNA reads TGTGCCAGCAGCTTGATCTCTAGCTCCTACAATGAGCAGTTCTTC. As protein: CASSLISSSYNEQFF.

The rearrangement links TRBV19 to TRBJ1-5; 10 bases align to TRBD1. Germline CDR1 is LNHDA and CDR2 is SQIVND (reference sequence). The junction had 6 bases not matched to a gene; V was cut back by 7 bases and J by 3 bases. The CDR3 runs to 15 residues. For the CDR3, the DNA is TGTGCCAGTACCCTGGACAGGGGGTACAATCAGCCCCAGCATTTT. Amino acids: CASTLDRGYNQPQHF. Filled out from reference TRBV19 and TRBJ1-5, the complete variable domain reads DGGITQSPKYLFRKEGQNVTLSCEQNLNHDAMYWYRQDPGQGLRLIYYSQIVNDFQKGDIAEGYSVSREKKESFPLTVTSAQKNPTAFYLCASTLDRGYNQPQHFGDGTRLSIL.

V gene TRBV15 combines with J gene TRBJ2-1; D is ambiguous. V dropped 0 bases and J dropped 8 bases, with 17 bases sitting between them. This CDR3 region has 16 residues. Germline V lookup: CDR1 LNHNV, CDR2 YYDKDF (reference sequence). The CDR3 region is CATSRDPMRILDEQFF. DNA for the CDR3: TGTGCCACCAGCAGAGATCCGATGCGGATTTTGGATGAGCAGTTCTTC.

V usage is TRBV3-1 (or the pseudogene TRBV3-2) and J usage is TRBJ2-7, with D tentatively TRBD2 (5 bases). CDR1 and CDR2 (germline): LGHDT, YNNKEL (reference sequence). Trimming took off 8 bases at V and 0 bases at J, with 17 bases between the two ends. The CDR3 loop spans 15 amino acids. DNA for the CDR3: TGTGCCAGCGGCGACCGGACGGGGAGCTCCTACGAGCAGTACTTC. Its translation: CASGDRTGSSYEQYF.

This chain uses TRBV3-1 (or the pseudogene TRBV3-2) with TRBJ2-1; TRBD1 matches at 9 bases. The trim removed 5 bases at V and 7 bases at J, leaving 15 bases unmatched. The CDR3 has 17 residues. From germline, CDR1 is LGHDT and CDR2 YNNKEL (reference sequence). The CDR3 sequence: CASSFLGTGKTQNEQFF. The CDR3 DNA sequence: TGTGCCAGCAGCTTCCTCGGGACAGGGAAGACTCAGAATGAGCAGTTCTTC.

This clone has a handful of counts. The J gene is TRBJ2-7, the V gene TRBV1; the D call TRBD2 from the table was never checked on the DNA. TRBV1 is marked as a pseudogene. This CDR3 spans 15 amino acids. The CDR3: CTSSHRGAGGYEQYF. In DNA form, the CDR3 reads TGCACCAGCAGCCACCGCGGGGCGGGAGGCTACGAGCAGTACTTC.

The rearrangement links TRBV6-6 to TRBJ1-1; possibly TRBD1 for D (6 bases). From germline, CDR1 is MNHNY and CDR2 SVGAGI (reference sequence). The CDR3 is 14 amino acids. Trimming shortened V by 7 bases and J by 1 base, and 13 bases separated the two germline ends. CDR3: CASTNRAGNTEAFF. The CDR3 DNA is TGTGCCAGCACCAACAGGGCCGGGAACACTGAAGCTTTCTTT.

The chain combines TRBV6-1 with TRBJ2-7; TRBD2 aligns across 7 bases. Trimming removed 2 bases from V and 2 bases from J; junction bases left unmatched: 6. The germline V gene encodes CDR1 MNHNS and CDR2 SASEGT. This CDR3 has 15 amino acids. The DNA of the CDR3 is TGTGCCAGCAGTGAACCTAGCGGAGGGCCCTACGAGCAGTACTTC. Translation gives CASSEPSGGPYEQYF.

This chain uses TRBV28 with TRBJ1-1; D is uncertain. V was clipped by 2 bases and J by 9 bases, with 16 bases between them. The CDR3 runs 14 residues. In germline, CDR1 is MDHEN, CDR2 SYDVKM. The CDR3 nucleotides read TGTGCCAGCAGTTTAGAAGCGGCAGGTAGAAAAGCTTTCTTT. Protein: CASSLEAAGRKAFF.

This CDR3 is CASSQDLSQETQYF. The DNA of the CDR3 is TGTGCCAGCAGCCAAGATCTCAGCCAAGAGACCCAGTACTTC. The chain employs TRBV3-1 (or the pseudogene TRBV3-2) and TRBJ2-5; D gene uncertain. The CDR3 covers 14 residues. Per germline, CDR1 LGHDT and CDR2 YNNKEL (reference sequence). Trimming took off 0 bases at V and 1 base at J, with 6 bases between the two ends.

This clone was seen just once. The rearrangement links TRBV28 to TRBJ2-7; D possibly corresponds to TRBD2 (6 bases). The V gene lost 6 bases and the J gene lost 6 bases, with 12 bases spanning the gap. From germline, CDR1 is MDHEN and CDR2 SYDVKM. The length of the CDR3 is 12 residues. The CDR3 DNA is TGTGCCAGCAGCTCGACTAGTCTCGAGCAGTACTTC. The encoded protein is CASSSTSLEQYF. The full variable domain, its missing parts supplied by reference TRBV28 and TRBJ2-7, is DVKVTQSSRYLVKRTGEKVFLECVQDMDHENMFWYRQDPGLGLRLIYFSYDVKMKEKGDIPEGYSVSREKKERFSLILESASTNQTSMYLCASSSTSLEQYFGPGTRLTVT.